Listed below are T cell receptor beta chains from one sample, sequenced in a study of T cell repertoires in cytomegalovirus infection. TCRdb passed the reads through MiXCR, listing each CDR3 protein once. Of more than 400,000 distinct CDR3 sequences listed, more than 25% are singletons. The material sequenced was PBMCs. The receptors come from a human donor in good health (CMV status not recorded). Some clones in this sample may be carry-over from other donors' samples. The CDR3 runs from the conserved cysteine through the conserved F or W. D genes are given only for firm matches. A clone size is listed for some rows: how often the clone was seen (once, few, many), or a class if it is expanded.

J | size | V | length | D | CDR3 | DNA
TRBJ2-3 | many | TRBV7-2 | 15 | . | CASSLMVSGTDTQYF | TGTGCCAGCAGCTTAATGGTTAGCGGCACAGATACGCAGTATTTT
TRBJ2-7 | few | TRBV14 | 11 | . | CASSQLSEQYF | TGTGCCAGCAGCCAATTGAGCGAGCAGTACTTC
TRBJ1-5 | few | TRBV19 | 16 | TRBD1 | CASSIDRDRGNVPQHF | TGTGCCAGTAGTATAGACCGGGACAGGGGAAACGTGCCCCAGCATTTT
TRBJ2-7 | . | TRBV27 | 15 | TRBD1 | CASSPHRGSSYEQYF | TGTGCCAGCAGTCCCCACAGGGGAAGCTCCTACGAGCAGTACTTC
TRBJ1-1 | . | TRBV4-1 | 16 | . | CASSQDQEIRLTEAFF | TGCGCCAGCAGCCAAGATCAGGAAATAAGGTTGACTGAAGCTTTCTTT
TRBJ2-5 | few | TRBV7-2 | 13 | . | CASRSTGKETQYF | TGTGCCAGCAGAAGTACAGGGAAAGAGACCCAGTACTTC
TRBJ1-2 | few | TRBV7-2 | 15 | . | CASSLQRLPVYGYTF | TGTGCCAGCAGCTTACAACGTCTACCAGTTTATGGCTACACCTTC
TRBJ1-6 | . | TRBV19 | 11 | . | CASSMDSPLHF | TGTGCCAGTAGTATGGATTCACCCCTCCACTTT
TRBJ2-1 | . | TRBV14 | 16 | . | CASSFPGSARHNEQFF | TGTGCCAGCAGCTTCCCGGGCTCAGCCCGACACAATGAGCAGTTCTTC
TRBJ2-5 | few | TRBV15 | 17 | . | CATSRVRRQDLRETQYF | TGTGCCACCAGCAGAGTTCGAAGACAGGACCTCCGAGAGACCCAGTACTTC
TRBJ1-3 | few | TRBV19 | 15 | . | CASRSVGNSGNTIYF | TGTGCCAGTAGAAGTGTGGGGAACTCCGGAAACACCATATATTTT
TRBJ2-1 | . | TRBV6-5 | 15 | . | CASSYPESGLPLLFF | TGTGCCAGCAGTTACCCAGAGTCCGGACTTCCGTTGCTGTTCTTC
TRBJ2-7 | . | TRBV4-1 | 14 | TRBD1 | CASSQAGQAYEQYF | TGCGCCAGCAGCCAAGCGGGACAGGCTTACGAGCAGTACTTC
TRBJ2-1 | . | TRBV4-1 | 18 | TRBD2 | CASSQVWDGLAAINEQFF | TGCGCCAGCAGCCAAGTTTGGGATGGACTAGCGGCCATCAATGAGCAGTTCTTC
TRBJ2-1 | . | TRBV30 | 11 | . | CAWTSLYEQFF | TGTGCCTGGACTTCCCTCTATGAGCAGTTCTTC
TRBJ1-5 | . | TRBV19 | 15 | TRBD1 | CASSRGTASNQPQHF | TGTGCCAGTAGTCGTGGGACAGCTAGCAATCAGCCCCAGCATTTT
TRBJ1-5 | few | TRBV4-2 | 15 | TRBD1 | CASSQSVTGVQPQHF | TGTGCCAGCAGCCAATCCGTTACAGGGGTTCAGCCCCAGCATTTT
TRBJ2-5 | . | TRBV7-2 | 18 | TRBD2 | CASSLALAGGGYQETQYF | TGTGCCAGCAGCTTAGCACTAGCGGGAGGGGGGTACCAAGAGACCCAGTACTTC
TRBJ1-4 | many | TRBV12-3/TRBV12-4 | 16 | TRBD1 | CASSYGTGVVLEKLFF | TGTGCCAGCAGTTACGGGACAGGGGTCGTTTTGGAAAAACTGTTTTTT
TRBJ1-2 | . | TRBV19 | 14 | . | CASSIIASNYGYTF | TGTGCCAGTAGTATAATAGCCTCGAACTATGGCTACACCTTC
TRBJ2-4 | . | TRBV10-2 | 15 | . | CASSESRGWQNIQYF | TGCGCCAGCAGTGAGTCGAGGGGTTGGCAAAACATTCAGTACTTC
TRBJ2-6 | . | TRBV20-1 | 16 | . | CSARDSRAVGANVLTF | TGCAGTGCTAGAGACTCGAGGGCAGTAGGGGCCAACGTCCTGACTTTC
TRBJ2-7 | . | TRBV7-9 | 16 | . | CASSFEEGPDSYEQYF | TGTGCCAGCAGCTTTGAGGAGGGACCGGACTCCTACGAGCAGTACTTC
TRBJ2-2 | . | TRBV19 | 15 | . | CASTGAGSSTGELFF | TGTGCCAGTACTGGGGCGGGAAGTAGCACCGGGGAGCTGTTTTTT
TRBJ2-6 | . | TRBV20-1 | 19 | . | CSATVRANDQGTGANVLTF | TGCAGTGCTACAGTCCGCGCCAACGATCAGGGGACTGGGGCCAACGTCCTGACTTTC
TRBJ2-1 | few | TRBV7-2 | 17 | TRBD2 | CASSRGLAEKNYNEQFF | TGTGCCAGCAGTAGAGGACTAGCGGAGAAGAACTACAATGAGCAGTTCTTC
TRBJ2-1 | many | TRBV7-9 | 15 | . | CASSLVLPLGNEQFF | TGTGCCAGCAGCTTGGTCTTACCCCTGGGGAATGAGCAGTTCTTC
TRBJ1-5 | . | TRBV6-1 | 17 | TRBD1 | CASSEPTGIGRNQPQHF | TGTGCCAGCAGTGAACCGACAGGGATCGGGAGGAATCAGCCCCAGCATTTT
TRBJ1-1 | . | TRBV6-2/TRBV6-3 | 13 | . | CASTVQGWTEAFF | TGTGCCAGCACCGTACAGGGATGGACTGAAGCTTTCTTT
TRBJ1-4 | many | TRBV7-9 | 16 | TRBD1 | CASSPGGRTGVEKLFF | TGTGCCAGCAGCCCAGGGGGGCGGACAGGGGTTGAAAAACTGTTTTTT
TRBJ1-5 | . | TRBV2 | 14 | TRBD1 | CASKLGTGGLAQHF | TGTGCCAGCAAATTGGGGACAGGTGGCCTAGCCCAGCATTTT
TRBJ2-5 | few | TRBV7-8 | 13 | TRBD1 | CASSRDSRETQYF | TGTGCCAGCAGCCGGGACAGCCGAGAGACCCAGTACTTC
TRBJ2-1 | few | TRBV29-1 | 17 | TRBD2 | CSVERSSGRAVYNEQFF | TGCAGCGTTGAACGGTCTAGCGGGAGGGCCGTGTACAATGAGCAGTTCTTC
TRBJ2-3 | . | TRBV6-2/TRBV6-3 | 16 | TRBD1 | CASRDVGQGVADTQYF | TGTGCCAGCAGGGACGTGGGGCAGGGGGTGGCAGATACGCAGTATTTT
TRBJ2-1 | few | TRBV7-3 | 13 | TRBD2 | CASSFIGRNEQFF | TGTGCCAGCAGCTTCATCGGGAGGAATGAGCAGTTCTTC
TRBJ2-3 | . | TRBV6-2/TRBV6-3 | 15 | . | CASSITSPWTDTQYF | TGTGCCAGCAGTATCACTAGCCCGTGGACAGATACGCAGTATTTT
TRBJ1-2 | many | TRBV7-3 | 14 | TRBD1 | CASSPDGDSYGYTF | TGTGCCAGCAGCCCTGATGGGGACAGCTATGGCTACACCTTC
TRBJ1-5 | many | TRBV7-2 | 15 | . | CASSQGWGRNQPQHF | TGTGCCAGCAGCCAGGGATGGGGTCGCAATCAGCCCCAGCATTTT
TRBJ1-6 | . | TRBV7-7 | 13 | . | CASSLKEGSPLHF | TGTGCTAGCAGCTTAAAGGAGGGTTCACCCCTCCACTTT
TRBJ2-2 | . | TRBV11-2 | 15 | . | CASSSQTANTGELFF | TGTGCCAGCAGCTCCCAGACAGCGAACACCGGGGAGCTGTTTTTT
TRBJ2-7 | few | TRBV4-2 | 15 | TRBD2 | CASSEDWLADYEQYF | TGTGCCAGCAGCGAAGACTGGCTAGCGGACTACGAGCAGTACTTC
TRBJ2-1 | few | TRBV11-2 | 16 | TRBD2 | CASSKGLAGTGNEQFF | TGTGCCAGCAGCAAGGGACTAGCGGGGACGGGTAATGAGCAGTTCTTC
TRBJ2-5 | few | TRBV6-2/TRBV6-3 | 14 | . | CASSYSVAWETQYF | TGTGCCAGCAGTTACTCGGTAGCGTGGGAGACCCAGTACTTC
TRBJ1-5 | . | TRBV19 | 16 | . | CASSSEQVTSNQPQHF | TGTGCCAGTAGTAGCGAACAGGTCACTAGCAATCAGCCCCAGCATTTT
TRBJ2-7 | once | TRBV6-5 | 14 | . | CASSGQLRGHEQYF | TGTGCCAGCAGTGGACAACTAAGGGGTCACGAGCAGTACTTC
TRBJ2-3 | many | TRBV20-1 | 14 | TRBD2 | CSAPGGISTDTQYF | TGCAGTGCTCCGGGGGGGATTAGCACAGATACGCAGTATTTT
TRBJ2-3 | many | TRBV11-2 | 15 | TRBD2 | CASSRLAGSTDTQYF | TGTGCCAGCAGCAGACTAGCGGGAAGCACAGATACGCAGTATTTT
TRBJ1-5 | . | TRBV2 | 13 | . | CASRSYSNQPQHF | TGTGCCAGCAGGAGTTATAGCAATCAGCCCCAGCATTTT
TRBJ1-2 | many | TRBV7-2 | 15 | TRBD1 | CASSLTDRATYGYTF | TGTGCCAGCAGCTTAACCGACAGGGCTACCTATGGCTACACCTTC
TRBJ1-2 | . | TRBV5-5 | 14 | . | CASSEDWGDYGYTF | TGTGCCAGCAGCGAAGACTGGGGAGATTATGGCTACACCTTC